What follows are 6 T cell receptor beta chains derived from one specimen sequenced in a study of blood T cell repertoires in COVID-19. Using immunoSEQ multiplex PCR, the repertoire was profiled, and TCRdb retains in-frame clones only, with some absent. The table lists approximately 150,000 clones, about 84% of them singletons. The specimen sequenced was PBMCs or T cells enriched from blood (not recorded which). Every receptor here comes from a woman aged 40 to 55 with acute COVID-19.

This chain uses TRBV3-1 (or the pseudogene TRBV3-2) with TRBJ2-1, with a weak D call TRBD1 (5 bases). V was clipped by 1 base and J by 0 bases, with 13 bases between them. Germline-derived CDR1 and CDR2 are LGHDT and YNNKEL (reference sequence). CDR3 length equals 17 residues. The CDR3 here is CASSQGRQMSSYNEQFF. As DNA, the CDR3 is TGTGCCAGCAGCCAAGGTCGACAGATGAGCTCCTACAATGAGCAGTTCTTC.

The V gene is TRBV7-9, the J gene TRBJ1-4, with D perhaps matching TRBD1 (5 bases). CDR3 size: 13 residues. V lost 5 bases and J lost 10, with 14 bases in between. CDR1 is SEHNR, CDR2 FQNEAQ, per germline (reference sequence). CDR3 nucleotide sequence: TGTGCCAGCAGCGCTGGAGGGGAGGGAAAACTGTTTTTT. Protein product: CASSAGGEGKLFF.

CDR3 in DNA: TGCAGCGTTGAGCGTTGGCGGGAGGGCTACAATGAGCAGTTCTTC. Residues: CSVERWREGYNEQFF. This chain links TRBV29-1 with TRBJ2-1, with 9 bases fitting TRBD2. The CDR3 has 15 amino acids. V gave up 3 bases and J gave up 3 bases; unmatched junction bases: 6. CDR1 and CDR2 (germline): SQVTM, ANQGSEA.

This chain links TRBV14 with TRBJ2-3; TRBD2 agrees at 13 bases. This CDR3 has 15 amino acids. From germline, CDR1 is SGHDN and CDR2 FVKESK. Trimming cost V 3 bases and J 11 bases; bases outside gene matches: 8. CDR3 in DNA: TGTGCCAGCAGCCATGCCGGGACTAGCGGGATACGGCAGTATTTT. Translation: CASSHAGTSGIRQYF.

The rearrangement joins TRBV2 to TRBJ1-2; tentative D call: TRBD1 (5 bases). Per germline, CDR1 SNHLY and CDR2 FYNNEI. Trimming stripped 6 bases from V and 0 bases from J, with 14 bases between. This CDR3 spans 15 amino acids. CDR3 sequence reads: CASRPGTAANYGYTF. DNA for the CDR3: TGTGCCAGCAGACCCGGGACTGCAGCTAACTATGGCTACACCTTC.

The chain couples TRBV7-9 to TRBJ1-2; D is undetermined. CDR1 is SEHNR and CDR2 is FQNEAQ in the germline V gene (reference sequence). The CDR3 is made up of 15 amino acids. V lost 3 bases, J lost 4 bases, and 15 bases lay in between. CDR3 coding DNA: TGTGCCAGCAGCTTTGTTGGAACGGGGATCTATGGCTACACCTTC. Encoded protein: CASSFVGTGIYGYTF.